This entry concerns a single TCR beta chain. The age range of participants was 18 to 89 years, with residence in under 30 US areas. This sample was included in a study of blood T cell repertoires in COVID-19. Study background: From the United States, Italy and Spain came samples of acute and convalescent COVID-19. The cDNA or gDNA used as material had been derived from T cells, B-cell-depleted T cells, or PBMCs.

Generated by immunoSEQ multiplex PCR, the TCRdb table keeps only in-frame clones and is missing some. The repertoire holds roughly 250,000 clones, with 80% to 90% as singletons. This CDR3 is 14 amino acids long. Germline CDR1 and CDR2: MNHEY and SMNVEV (reference sequence). V was pared by 2 bases and J by 4 bases, with 5 bases of the junction left unmatched. This chain uses TRBV27 with TRBJ2-7; 7 bases agree with TRBD1. The source material was PBMCs or T cells enriched from blood (not recorded which). The sequence was collected from a young woman who had recovered from COVID-19. CDR3 sequence (DNA): TGTGCCAGCAGTTTACAGACAGGGATGTACGAGCAGTACTTC. It specifies CASSLQTGMYEQYF.